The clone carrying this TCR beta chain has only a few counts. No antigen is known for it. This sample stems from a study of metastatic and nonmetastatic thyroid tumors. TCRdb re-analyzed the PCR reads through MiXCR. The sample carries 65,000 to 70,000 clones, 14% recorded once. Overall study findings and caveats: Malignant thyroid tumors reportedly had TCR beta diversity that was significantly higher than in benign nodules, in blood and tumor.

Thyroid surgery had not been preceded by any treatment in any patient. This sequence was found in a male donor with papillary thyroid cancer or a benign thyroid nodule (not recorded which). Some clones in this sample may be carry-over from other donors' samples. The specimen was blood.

The CDR3 sequence: CASRQHSGNTIYF. CDR3 nucleotides: TGTGCCAGCAGGCAGCACTCTGGAAACACCATATATTTT. The chain carries TRBV6-1 and TRBJ1-3; D is unresolved. Germline V gene sequence: CDR1 MNHNS, CDR2 SASEGT. The CDR3 contains 13 residues. The V end was cut by 6 bases, the J end by 0 bases, with 6 bases between.